This TCR beta chain is from a study of blood T cell repertoires in COVID-19. Study context: Samples taken during acute and convalescent COVID-19 were collected in the United States, Italy and Spain.

Original data processing: How many nucleated cells were present was estimated from reference gene primer amplification. This table comes from immunoSEQ multiplex PCR, and its TCRdb copy is limited to in-frame clones, with some not included. V, J and clone size derive from that table, while D and trimming were established from the DNA sequence. The profile shows 35,000 to 40,000 clones, 80% to 90% of them singletons. The CDR3 consists of 18 residues. CDR1 is SGHRS, CDR2 YFSETQ, per germline. V trimming: 0 bases; J trimming: 4 bases; junction bases outside the gene matches: 14. The clonotype comes from a man in his sixties or seventies with acute or convalescent COVID-19. Sequencing was done on a sample of peripheral blood. The chain has TRBV5-1 and TRBJ2-5, with 8 positions matching TRBD1. CDR3 protein: CASSLGGTGGGGGETQYF. CDR3 nucleotides: TGCGCCAGCAGCTTGGGTGGAACAGGGGGTGGAGGTGGAGAGACCCAGTACTTC.